The 15 T cell receptor beta chains listed next were all sequenced from one sample in a study of blood T cell repertoires in COVID-19. Method: immunoSEQ multiplex PCR; TCRdb's copy keeps in-frame clones and lacks some. The sample has roughly 56,000 clones, about 90% seen once. Sample: peripheral blood. Receptors were obtained from a human donor in a cohort sampled during active COVID-19.

This clone was recorded once. V gene TRBV27 combines with J gene TRBJ2-2, with D possibly TRBD2 on 5 matching bases. Germline assignment: CDR1 MNHEY and CDR2 SMNVEV (reference sequence). With 3 bases removed from V and 6 bases from J, the gap between germline ends came to 17 bases. The CDR3 contains 16 residues. The CDR3 nucleotides are TGTGCCAGCAGTTTGTCGGGATCGTATTTGCCCGGGGAGCTGTTTTTT. This codes for CASSLSGSYLPGELFF.

The chain has TRBV6-5 and TRBJ2-1; 7 nucleotides agree with TRBD2. CDR1 MNHEY and CDR2 SVGAGI come from the germline V gene. V trimming: 6 bases; J trimming: 8 bases; junction bases outside the gene matches: 7. This CDR3 spans 13 amino acids. In nucleotides, the CDR3 is TGTGCCAGCAGATACGGCGGGAGCCATGAGCAGTTCTTC. Translated: CASRYGGSHEQFF.

J is TRBJ2-7 and V is TRBV11-2; D call uncertain. Germline V gene data show CDR1 as SGHAT and CDR2 as FQNNGV. Trimming shortened V by 6 bases and J by 1 base, and 10 bases separated the two germline ends. The CDR3 loop spans 13 amino acids. This CDR3 is CASSVLTSYEQYF. Written as DNA, the CDR3 is TGTGCCAGCAGTGTATTGACATCCTACGAGCAGTACTTC.

The rearrangement uses TRBV28 and TRBJ2-4; 9 bases match TRBD1. CDR1 is MDHEN, CDR2 SYDVKM, per germline. The CDR3 runs 15 residues. J lost 4 bases, V lost 4 bases, and 5 bases had no gene match. CDR3 loop: CASSSWTGEKNIQYF. The CDR3 DNA reads as TGTGCCAGCAGTTCTTGGACAGGGGAAAAAAACATTCAGTACTTC.

V usage is TRBV7-8 and J usage is TRBJ1-1; D is unclear. V gave up 4 bases and J gave up 0 bases, with 15 bases separating them. The length of the CDR3 is 16 residues. Per germline, CDR1 SGHVS and CDR2 FQNEAQ. CDR3 residues: CASSSIRVGLNTEAFF. DNA for the CDR3: TGTGCCAGCAGCTCTATACGGGTGGGTTTGAACACTGAAGCTTTCTTT.

This chain uses TRBV28 with TRBJ1-5; 7 nucleotides align to TRBD1. Germline V lookup: CDR1 MDHEN, CDR2 SYDVKM. Unmatched junction bases numbered 12, after V lost 9 bases and J lost 4 bases. The length of the CDR3 is 15 residues. CDR3 protein: CASRGGGTENQPQHF. The CDR3 DNA is TGTGCCAGTCGAGGAGGGGGGACAGAGAATCAGCCCCAGCATTTT. The complete variable domain, with remaining parts taken from reference TRBV28 and TRBJ1-5, reads DVKVTQSSRYLVKRTGEKVFLECVQDMDHENMFWYRQDPGLGLRLIYFSYDVKMKEKGDIPEGYSVSREKKERFSLILESASTNQTSMYLCASRGGGTENQPQHFGDGTRLSIL.

The chain employs TRBV5-1 and TRBJ1-2; D is unresolved. The CDR3 has 12 residues. V dropped 7 bases and J dropped 3 bases, with 10 bases sitting between them. Germline CDR1 and CDR2: SGHRS and YFSETQ. Here the CDR3 reads CASPTPDYGYTF. The CDR3 DNA reads TGCGCCAGCCCGACACCAGACTATGGCTACACCTTC.

The chain employs TRBV10-3 and TRBJ2-1; the D is unclear. The CDR3 consists of 12 residues. V lost 6 bases to trimming and J lost 10 bases, with 13 bases between them. Germline-derived CDR1 and CDR2 are ENHRY and SYGVKD. The CDR3 DNA sequence: TGTGCCATCAGGATTAGAGGCGAAGAGCAGTTCTTC. This codes for CAIRIRGEEQFF.

V gene TRBV4-1 combines with J gene TRBJ2-7, with D tentatively TRBD1 (8 bases). CDR1 is MGHRA and CDR2 is YSYEKL in the germline V gene. Trimming removed 3 bases from V and 5 bases from J, with 23 bases in between. This CDR3 is 17 amino acids long. The CDR3 bases are TGCGCCAGCAGCCACCTCAGACAGGGGAGGGTCAGGAACGAGCAGTACTTC. Its protein product is CASSHLRQGRVRNEQYF.

The chain recombines TRBV7-9 with TRBJ2-3, with 7 bases identical to TRBD1. The germline V gene encodes CDR1 SEHNR and CDR2 FQNEAQ (reference sequence). Trimming at V came to 7 bases and at J to 5 bases, leaving 15 bases not matched to a gene. This CDR3 spans 16 amino acids. CDR3 coding DNA: TGTGCCAGCACCCTGGGGGACAGATTATTGGGAGATACGCAGTATTTT. Protein sequence: CASTLGDRLLGDTQYF.

The chain is built from TRBV10-1 and TRBJ2-7, with D unclear. Per the germline V gene, CDR1 is WNHNN and CDR2 is SYGVQD (reference sequence). Trimming stripped 4 bases from V and 6 bases from J, with 16 bases between. There are 14 residues in the CDR3. DNA of the CDR3: TGCGCCAGCAGTGCTTTATCCCCCCTCGGCGAGCAGTACTTC. It translates to CASSALSPLGEQYF.

This chain connects TRBV18 to TRBJ2-7; D unclear. Trimming left V 2 bases short and J 0 bases short, with 8 bases between. Germline CDR1 is KGHSH and CDR2 is LQKENI. CDR3 size: 14 residues. In DNA form, the CDR3 reads TGTGCCAGCTCACCAGGCAGGATCTCCTACGAGCAGTACTTC. This encodes CASSPGRISYEQYF.

The gene calls are TRBV9 and TRBJ1-6; D remains ambiguous. The germline V gene has CDR1 SGDLS and CDR2 YYNGEE. The CDR3 is made up of 14 amino acids. V dropped 2 bases and J dropped 6 bases, with 9 bases sitting between them. CDR3 sequence reads: CASSVAVSNSPLHF. In DNA, the CDR3 is TGTGCCAGCAGCGTGGCGGTCTCTAATTCACCCCTCCACTTT.

J is TRBJ1-1 and V is TRBV7-9; D is unclear. This CDR3 is built from 14 residues. V was pared by 5 bases and J by 1 base, with 11 bases between. Per germline, CDR1 SEHNR and CDR2 FQNEAQ (reference sequence). CDR3 loop: CASSPGSSNTEAFF. DNA of the CDR3: TGTGCCAGCAGCCCCGGGTCCTCGAACACTGAAGCTTTCTTT.

CDR3: CASSLAGQAYEQYF. The CDR3 bases are TGTGCCAGCAGCTTAGCGGGGCAGGCCTACGAGCAGTACTTC. The genes are TRBV7-9 and TRBJ2-7; tentative D call: TRBD1 (5 bases). The germline V gene has CDR1 SEHNR and CDR2 FQNEAQ (reference sequence). V was cut by 0 bases and J by 2 bases, with 8 bases left in between. CDR3 length: 14 residues.